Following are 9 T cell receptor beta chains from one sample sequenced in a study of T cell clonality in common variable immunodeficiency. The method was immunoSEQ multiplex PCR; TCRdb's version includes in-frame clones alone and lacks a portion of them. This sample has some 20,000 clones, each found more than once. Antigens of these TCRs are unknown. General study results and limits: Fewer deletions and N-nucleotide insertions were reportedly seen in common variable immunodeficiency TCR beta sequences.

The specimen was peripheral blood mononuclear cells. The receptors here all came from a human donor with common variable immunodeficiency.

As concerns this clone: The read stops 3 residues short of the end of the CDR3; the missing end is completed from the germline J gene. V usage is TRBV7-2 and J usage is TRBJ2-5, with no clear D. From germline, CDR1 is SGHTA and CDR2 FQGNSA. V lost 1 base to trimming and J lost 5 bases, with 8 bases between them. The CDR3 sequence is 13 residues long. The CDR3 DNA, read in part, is TGTGCCAGCAGCTTAGGCGTTGGTGAGACC. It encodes CASSLGVGET. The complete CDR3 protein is CASSLGVGETQYF.

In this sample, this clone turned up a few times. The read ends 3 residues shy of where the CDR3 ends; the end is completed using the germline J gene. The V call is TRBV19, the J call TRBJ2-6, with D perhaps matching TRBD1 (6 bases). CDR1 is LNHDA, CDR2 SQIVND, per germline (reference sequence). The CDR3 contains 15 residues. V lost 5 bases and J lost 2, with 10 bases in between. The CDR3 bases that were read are TGTGCCAGTAGTCCCAGGGGTGCTGGGGCCAACGTC. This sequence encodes CASSPRGAGANV. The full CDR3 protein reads CASSPRGAGANVLTF.

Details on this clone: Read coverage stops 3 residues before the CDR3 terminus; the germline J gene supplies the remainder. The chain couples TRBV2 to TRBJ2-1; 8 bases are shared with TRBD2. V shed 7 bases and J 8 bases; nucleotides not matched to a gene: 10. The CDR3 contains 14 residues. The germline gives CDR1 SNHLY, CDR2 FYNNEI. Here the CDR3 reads CASTRTSSQHEQFF. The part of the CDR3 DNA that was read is TGTGCCAGCACTAGGACTAGCTCCCAACATGAG.

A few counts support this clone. The covered CDR3 bases are TGTGCCAGCTCACCCAACAGTGATAATTCACCC. This encodes CASSPNSDNSP. The complete CDR3 sequence is CASSPNSDNSPLHF. The chain couples TRBV18 to TRBJ1-6; D is unresolved. Read sequence stops 3 residues before the CDR3 end, and the germline J gene provides the missing end. Trimming left V 3 bases short and J 5 bases short, with 8 bases between. The CDR3 is 14 residues long. Germline V lookup: CDR1 KGHSH, CDR2 LQKENI.

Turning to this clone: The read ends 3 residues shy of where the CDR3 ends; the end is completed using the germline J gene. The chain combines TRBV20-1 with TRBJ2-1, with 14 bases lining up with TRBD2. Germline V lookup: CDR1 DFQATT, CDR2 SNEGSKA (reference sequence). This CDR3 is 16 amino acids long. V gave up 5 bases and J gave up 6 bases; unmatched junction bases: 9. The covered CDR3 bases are TGCAGTGCTCCGGGACTAGCGGGAGTAGGGTCCAATGAG. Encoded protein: CSAPGLAGVGSNE. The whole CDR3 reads CSAPGLAGVGSNEQFF.

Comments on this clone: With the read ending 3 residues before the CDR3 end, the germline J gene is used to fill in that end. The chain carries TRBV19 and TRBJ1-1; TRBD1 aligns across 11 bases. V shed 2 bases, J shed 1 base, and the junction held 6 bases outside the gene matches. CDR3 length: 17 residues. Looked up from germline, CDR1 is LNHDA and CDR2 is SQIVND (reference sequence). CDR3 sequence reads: CASSISRDRGENTEAFF. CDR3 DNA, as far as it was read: TGTGCCAGTAGTATATCCCGGGACAGGGGGGAGAACACTGAA.

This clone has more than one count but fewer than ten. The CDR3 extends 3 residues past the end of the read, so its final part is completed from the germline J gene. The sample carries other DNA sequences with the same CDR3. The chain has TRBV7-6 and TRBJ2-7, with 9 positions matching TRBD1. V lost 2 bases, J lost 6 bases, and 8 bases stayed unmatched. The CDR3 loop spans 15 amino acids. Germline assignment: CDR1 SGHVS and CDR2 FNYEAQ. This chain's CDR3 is CASSLIGGQGSEQYF. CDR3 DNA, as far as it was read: TGTGCCAGCAGCTTAATCGGGGGACAGGGTAGCGAG.

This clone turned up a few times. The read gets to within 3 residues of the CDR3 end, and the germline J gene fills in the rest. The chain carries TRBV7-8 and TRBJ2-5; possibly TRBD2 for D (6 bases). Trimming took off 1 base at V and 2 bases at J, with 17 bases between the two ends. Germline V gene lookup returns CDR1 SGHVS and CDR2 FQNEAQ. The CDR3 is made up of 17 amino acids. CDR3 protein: CASSLVSGIGGQETQYF. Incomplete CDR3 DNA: TGTGCCAGCAGCTTAGTTTCAGGTATAGGAGGGCAAGAGACC.

The CDR3 bases that were read are TGTGCCAGCAGTTACGCCTCCCGGGGAGGTGAAAAA. Amino acids: CASSYASRGGEK. The full CDR3 protein is CASSYASRGGEKLFF. The chain carries TRBV6-2 or TRBV6-3 and TRBJ1-4; D remains ambiguous. The read terminates 3 residues ahead of where the CDR3 ends, so the germline J gene completes it. V lost 2 bases to trimming and J lost 7 bases, with 14 bases between them. The CDR3 totals 15 residues. Germline-derived CDR1 and CDR2 are MNHEY and SVGEGT.